One and the same sample provided the 21 T cell receptor beta chains below, sequenced in a study of Ad26.COV2.S vaccination and SARS-CoV-2 variants. Documented treatment: some 20 received Ad26.COV2.S at low or high dose, single or two shots; 5 received placebo; per-sample allocation not given. The samples were gathered on day 63 after the first injection of vaccine or placebo. Here immunoSEQ multiplex PCR was the method, and the copy in TCRdb shows in-frame clones only, minus some. Here the sample spans 350,000 to 600,000 clones, 89% being singletons. The specimen comprised peripheral blood, sampled in a trial of Ad26.COV2.S vaccine versus placebo. All receptors derive from a person aged 18-65 years who received the Ad26.COV2.S COVID-19 vaccine or a placebo.

The genes are TRBV9 and TRBJ1-4; D is possibly TRBD1 (5 bases). The germline gives CDR1 SGDLS, CDR2 YYNGEE. The CDR3 totals 15 residues. The V and J ends lost 0 bases and 7 bases respectively, with 13 bases between them. CDR3 residues: CASSVAGTGGEKLFF. The CDR3 DNA reads as TGTGCCAGCAGCGTAGCTGGGACCGGGGGTGAAAAACTGTTTTTT.

The gene calls are TRBV30 and TRBJ1-6; the D is unclear. The CDR3 runs 14 residues. The V and J ends lost 3 bases and 7 bases respectively, with 13 bases between them. The germline CDR1 and CDR2 sequences are GTSNPN and SVGIG (reference sequence). CDR3: CAWRMRGGNSPLHF. The CDR3 DNA reads TGTGCCTGGAGAATGCGGGGTGGGAATTCACCCCTCCACTTT.

The chain employs TRBV3-1 (or the pseudogene TRBV3-2) and TRBJ2-3; D remains unclear. Looked up from germline, CDR1 is LGHDT and CDR2 is YNNKEL (reference sequence). The CDR3 loop spans 14 amino acids. V was shortened by 5 bases and J by 1 base, with 10 bases between the two germline ends. Here the CDR3 reads CASSAIPRTDTQYF. CDR3 bases: TGTGCCAGCAGCGCTATTCCCCGCACAGATACGCAGTATTTT.

J is TRBJ2-5 and V is TRBV21-1. TRBV21-1 is termed a pseudogene. This CDR3 is 15 amino acids long. CDR3 DNA: TGTGCCAGCAGCGACCAAGCCCCCCAGTCAGAGACCCAGTACTTC. This codes for CASSDQAPQSETQYF.

The chain has TRBV3-1 (or the pseudogene TRBV3-2) and TRBJ1-4; D is uncertain. Germline CDR1 is LGHDT and CDR2 is YNNKEL (reference sequence). The CDR3 contains 16 residues. Between the trimmed V and J ends, which lost 0 bases and 7 bases, there was a span of 15 bases. The CDR3 loop is CASSQDFGILGEKLFF. In DNA form, the CDR3 reads TGTGCCAGCAGCCAAGATTTCGGCATTTTGGGTGAAAAACTGTTTTTT.

This rearrangement joins TRBV7-9 to TRBJ2-1; TRBD2 might be the D (6 bases). The CDR3 is 18 residues long. Germline CDR1 and CDR2: SEHNR and FQNEAQ (reference sequence). The V end lost 0 bases, the J end lost 0 bases, and 15 bases lay between the germline ends. CDR3 sequence (DNA): TGTGCCAGCAGCTTAGCCATTCGGGGGAAGAGCTCCTACAATGAGCAGTTCTTC. It codes for CASSLAIRGKSSYNEQFF.

The chain links TRBV6-5 to TRBJ1-2; 11 bases are shared with TRBD1. Germline values: CDR1 MNHEY, CDR2 SVGAGI. The CDR3 is 14 residues long. V dropped 6 bases and J dropped 8; count of bases not matched to a gene: 8. CDR3 sequence: CASRTRTGGSGYTF. As DNA, the CDR3 is TGTGCCAGCAGAACCCGGACAGGGGGCAGCGGCTACACCTTC.

This clone was detected only once. The rearrangement uses TRBV30 and TRBJ1-6; D is uncertain. Trimming shortened V by 6 bases and J by 0 bases, and 6 bases separated the two germline ends. CDR1 is GTSNPN, CDR2 SVGIG, per germline (reference sequence). This CDR3 is built from 13 residues. CDR3: CACGSSYNSPLHF. The CDR3 DNA follows: TGTGCCTGCGGGAGCTCCTATAATTCACCCCTCCACTTT.

The chain has TRBV3-1 (or the pseudogene TRBV3-2) and TRBJ2-5; D is perhaps TRBD1 (5 bases). V was pared by 5 bases and J by 2 bases, with 9 bases between. This CDR3 region has 13 residues. Looked up from germline, CDR1 is LGHDT and CDR2 is YNNKEL (reference sequence). CDR3 nucleotides: TGTGCCAGCAGCTCAAGGGGTCAAGAGACCCAGTACTTC. Translation: CASSSRGQETQYF.

On this clone itself: The sample holds other DNA sequences that translate to the same CDR3. This chain connects TRBV28 to TRBJ1-5, with D unclear. The V gene's germline CDR1 is MDHEN and CDR2 SYDVKM. The CDR3 runs to 12 residues. V lost 2 bases, J lost 2 bases, and 1 base lay in between. The DNA of the CDR3 is TGTGCCAGCAGTTTACGCAATCAGCCCCAGCATTTT. Translating it yields CASSLRNQPQHF.

This chain connects TRBV4-2 to TRBJ2-7; D is perhaps TRBD2 (5 bases). V was pared by 1 base and J by 3 bases, with 16 bases between. This CDR3 has 16 amino acids. From germline, CDR1 is LGHNA and CDR2 YNFKEQ. In DNA, the CDR3 is TGTGCCAGCAGCCAAGTCCCCGCGGCGGGCGACTACGAGCAGTACTTC. It is translated as CASSQVPAAGDYEQYF.

The chain has TRBV30 and TRBJ2-1; D unresolved. With 1 base removed from V and 4 bases from J, the gap between germline ends came to 11 bases. CDR1 is GTSNPN and CDR2 is SVGIG in the germline V gene (reference sequence). This CDR3 contains 14 residues. Written as DNA, the CDR3 is TGTGCCTGGAGTGATACACCTCCATACAATGAGCAGTTCTTC. This translates into CAWSDTPPYNEQFF.

CDR3 in DNA: TGTGCCAGCACCTACACAGAAGAGACCCAGTACTTC. Protein: CASTYTEETQYF. The genes are TRBV6-6 and TRBJ2-5; D is unresolved. The CDR3 runs 12 residues. From germline, CDR1 is MNHNY and CDR2 SVGAGI (reference sequence). V was pared by 7 bases and J by 3 bases, with 9 bases between.

V is TRBV30 and J is TRBJ1-5; D is ambiguous. Trimming pared 0 bases from V and 7 bases from J, leaving 10 bases between. The CDR3 runs 13 residues. CDR1 is GTSNPN, CDR2 SVGIG, per germline (reference sequence). This CDR3 reads CAWSVQGRQPQHF. CDR3 DNA sequence: TGTGCCTGGAGTGTACAAGGGAGGCAGCCCCAGCATTTT.

The J gene is TRBJ1-2, the V gene TRBV30, with a tentative D call TRBD1 (5 bases). The CDR3 contains 14 residues. V lost 5 bases to trimming and J lost 4 bases, with 17 bases between them. Germline CDR1 GTSNPN, CDR2 SVGIG (reference sequence). The chain's CDR3 is CAWESEGHGYGYTF. As DNA, the CDR3 is TGTGCCTGGGAGTCGGAGGGGCATGGCTATGGCTACACCTTC.

The chain employs TRBV30 and TRBJ2-7; 8 nucleotides align to TRBD1. The CDR3 totals 15 residues. Germline loops: CDR1 GTSNPN, CDR2 SVGIG (reference sequence). Trimming took 3 bases from V and 2 from J; bases not matched to a gene: 9. For the CDR3, the DNA is TGTGCCTGGAGCTCCGACAGGGGTGGTACCTACGAGCAGTACTTC. Translation gives CAWSSDRGGTYEQYF.

The genes are TRBV24-1 and TRBJ2-1; the match to TRBD1 covers 9 bases. CDR3 size: 16 residues. Trimming at V came to 3 bases and at J to 10 bases, leaving 12 bases not matched to a gene. Germline CDR1 reads KGHDR; CDR2 reads SFDVKD. The CDR3 sequence is CATSDAGTGSAGEQFF. The DNA of the CDR3 is TGTGCCACCAGTGATGCCGGGACAGGGTCGGCGGGGGAGCAGTTCTTC.

The chain carries TRBV5-6 and TRBJ1-2; 9 nucleotides agree with TRBD1. V gave up 4 bases and J gave up 4 bases; unmatched junction bases: 8. Looked up from germline, CDR1 is SGHDT and CDR2 is YYEEEE. The CDR3 has 15 residues. The CDR3 protein is CASSAGTGMRYGYTF. CDR3 bases: TGTGCCAGCAGCGCCGGGACAGGGATGCGCTATGGCTACACCTTC.

The chain couples TRBV19 to TRBJ2-7; TRBD1 agrees at 7 bases. Germline V gene lookup returns CDR1 LNHDA and CDR2 SQIVND (reference sequence). Germline trimming cut 3 bases from V and 3 bases from J; bases unmatched to any gene: 8. The CDR3 is 15 amino acids. The CDR3 coding sequence is TGTGCCAGTAGTATTGACCGGACAGGACTCTACGAGCAGTACTTC. Translated, it gives CASSIDRTGLYEQYF.

The chain carries TRBV6-1 and TRBJ2-3, with TRBD1 matching 7 bases. Germline CDR1 is MNHNS and CDR2 is SASEGT. J lost 4 bases, V lost 1 base, and 8 bases had no gene match. The CDR3 extends over 16 amino acids. The CDR3 DNA reads as TGTGCCAGCAGTGAAGTAGGGGGCCTCGGGGCAGATACGCAGTATTTT. It is translated as CASSEVGGLGADTQYF.

The J gene is TRBJ2-1, the V gene TRBV5-8; TRBD1 matches 11 bases. Germline CDR1 SGHTS, CDR2 YDEGEE. The CDR3 sequence is 15 residues long. Unmatched junction bases numbered 4, after V lost 4 bases and J lost 4 bases. CDR3 protein: CASSRGTGGYNEQFF. CDR3 DNA sequence: TGTGCCAGCAGCAGAGGGACAGGGGGTTACAATGAGCAGTTCTTC.